This is a list of T cell receptor beta chains from one sample in a study of response to subunit inactivated influenza vaccine. Via MiXCR, TCRdb re-called the RT-PCR reads, giving one row per CDR3 protein. The sample has about 170,000 distinct CDR3 sequences; about 10% are singletons. Sequences were derived from CD8+ T cells sorted from PBMCs, sampled 23 to 25 months after vaccination. These receptors were taken from a man aged 45 to 75 who received an inactivated influenza vaccine. Both conserved end residues are part of each CDR3. The order of the fields is CDR3 protein, J gene, V gene.

cdr3_aa: CATSRGRQGLYNEQFF
j_call: TRBJ2-1
v_call: TRBV15

cdr3_aa: CASSFTGTLPHEQYF
j_call: TRBJ2-7
v_call: TRBV7-9

cdr3_aa: CASSDRVWEQFF
j_call: TRBJ2-1
v_call: TRBV2

cdr3_aa: CASSPSSSGSADTQYF
j_call: TRBJ2-3
v_call: TRBV4-2

cdr3_aa: CASSLVSWTQGTQYF
j_call: TRBJ2-5
v_call: TRBV7-9

cdr3_aa: CAIRTGDRPNYEQYF
j_call: TRBJ2-7
v_call: TRBV10-3

cdr3_aa: CASSTGVTYEQYF
j_call: TRBJ2-7
v_call: TRBV11-2

cdr3_aa: CSGRVMRIAETYEQYF
j_call: TRBJ2-7
v_call: TRBV20-1

cdr3_aa: CASSHFGTANTEAFF
j_call: TRBJ1-1
v_call: TRBV14

cdr3_aa: CAAAGQPAGYEQYF
j_call: TRBJ2-7
v_call: TRBV6-1

cdr3_aa: CASIPGLASDTQYF
j_call: TRBJ2-3
v_call: TRBV6-2/TRBV6-3

cdr3_aa: CASSYFMGTDTQYF
j_call: TRBJ2-3
v_call: TRBV6-5

cdr3_aa: CASSYSPGSSYNEQFF
j_call: TRBJ2-1
v_call: TRBV6-5

cdr3_aa: CASSPLRGWNTEAFF
j_call: TRBJ1-1
v_call: TRBV18

cdr3_aa: CASSQSGLTQETQYF
j_call: TRBJ2-5
v_call: TRBV4-2

cdr3_aa: CASSVRDLVSYNEQFF
j_call: TRBJ2-1
v_call: TRBV9

cdr3_aa: CASSHGTFLRETQYF
j_call: TRBJ2-5
v_call: TRBV7-2

cdr3_aa: CASSSPFGNTGELFF
j_call: TRBJ2-2
v_call: TRBV28

cdr3_aa: CASSQIGGDSTYNEQFF
j_call: TRBJ2-1
v_call: TRBV4-3

cdr3_aa: CATSDLLGTGGDIGAGELFF
j_call: TRBJ2-2
v_call: TRBV24-1

cdr3_aa: CASSLGSSRTDTQYF
j_call: TRBJ2-3
v_call: TRBV7-2

cdr3_aa: CASSEARLGGLAAEAFF
j_call: TRBJ1-1
v_call: TRBV2

cdr3_aa: CASSGGAGEYNEQFF
j_call: TRBJ2-1
v_call: TRBV7-9

cdr3_aa: CASSSVGIYNEKLFF
j_call: TRBJ1-4
v_call: TRBV12-3/TRBV12-4

cdr3_aa: CASSGPDRVLTGELFF
j_call: TRBJ2-2
v_call: TRBV11-2

cdr3_aa: CASSQLAWGHNEQFF
j_call: TRBJ2-1
v_call: TRBV4-3

cdr3_aa: CSVEARYEQYF
j_call: TRBJ2-7
v_call: TRBV29-1

cdr3_aa: CAIRSYDRGSQETQYF
j_call: TRBJ2-5
v_call: TRBV10-3

cdr3_aa: CASSQVGGRGVEQYF
j_call: TRBJ2-7
v_call: TRBV4-1

cdr3_aa: CSFRGTSGRGNTGELFF
j_call: TRBJ2-2
v_call: TRBV29-1

cdr3_aa: CASRLGGSTNEKLFF
j_call: TRBJ1-4
v_call: TRBV7-8

cdr3_aa: CSVAQGTYNEQFF
j_call: TRBJ2-1
v_call: TRBV29-1

cdr3_aa: CASSYSGAGMSGANVLTF
j_call: TRBJ2-6
v_call: TRBV6-2/TRBV6-3

cdr3_aa: CASSLDQSGQGWYTEAFF
j_call: TRBJ1-1
v_call: TRBV11-2

cdr3_aa: CASSSGLAGANNEQFF
j_call: TRBJ2-1
v_call: TRBV6-5

cdr3_aa: CASSARFPNTEAFF
j_call: TRBJ1-1
v_call: TRBV5-1

cdr3_aa: CSARGQRDTEAFF
j_call: TRBJ1-1
v_call: TRBV20-1

cdr3_aa: CSARRLLGQYSYEQYF
j_call: TRBJ2-7
v_call: TRBV20-1

cdr3_aa: CASSTSGRFDEQFF
j_call: TRBJ2-1
v_call: TRBV19

cdr3_aa: CASSRGQGDNEKLFF
j_call: TRBJ1-4
v_call: TRBV6-1

cdr3_aa: CASSLAEVSEQYF
j_call: TRBJ2-7
v_call: TRBV7-6

cdr3_aa: CASSWDGRNQPQHF
j_call: TRBJ1-5
v_call: TRBV12-3/TRBV12-4

cdr3_aa: CASSGQGTDTQYF
j_call: TRBJ2-3
v_call: TRBV10-2

cdr3_aa: CASSLVASSLIPGLNEQFF
j_call: TRBJ2-1
v_call: TRBV5-1

cdr3_aa: CASSPLGTYEQYF
j_call: TRBJ2-7
v_call: TRBV12-3/TRBV12-4

cdr3_aa: CASSQTGGRAETQYF
j_call: TRBJ2-5
v_call: TRBV7-6

cdr3_aa: CASSSTSGGTGELFF
j_call: TRBJ2-2
v_call: TRBV5-1

cdr3_aa: CASIPHAGESTDTQYF
j_call: TRBJ2-3
v_call: TRBV5-1

cdr3_aa: CSARDNRAENYGYTF
j_call: TRBJ1-2
v_call: TRBV20-1

cdr3_aa: CASRWTSGRLWGANVLTF
j_call: TRBJ2-6
v_call: TRBV11-2

cdr3_aa: CASSPEGGGWDEQYF
j_call: TRBJ2-7
v_call: TRBV3-1

cdr3_aa: CASSSRGQGTDTQYF
j_call: TRBJ2-3
v_call: TRBV12-3/TRBV12-4

cdr3_aa: CSARRGPTAWLAGSYEQYF
j_call: TRBJ2-7
v_call: TRBV20-1

cdr3_aa: CAWSVGFGGNEQYF
j_call: TRBJ2-7
v_call: TRBV30

cdr3_aa: CASSLGGSGEYEQYF
j_call: TRBJ2-7
v_call: TRBV11-1

cdr3_aa: CSARGPTSGRVGEQYF
j_call: TRBJ2-7
v_call: TRBV20-1

cdr3_aa: CASGIAGPHEQFF
j_call: TRBJ2-1
v_call: TRBV27

cdr3_aa: CASSIAGLAVYNEQFF
j_call: TRBJ2-1
v_call: TRBV19